This note documents a single T cell receptor (beta chain) sequence. With 4 bases clipped from V and 5 bases from J, the junction kept 12 bases outside the gene matches. The CDR3 covers 17 residues. Germline values: CDR1 MDHEN, CDR2 SYDVKM. This entry belongs to a study of blood T cells in healthy people across ages. Each donor had around 9.8 milliliters of peripheral blood drawn. Total RNA extracted from each sample amounted to at least 5 micrograms. A sample-barcoded 5' primer and a J-beta primer mix were used in a second PCR of about 7 to 12 cycles. Each CDR3 protein gets one entry after TCRdb re-called the 5' RACE reads with MiXCR. The repertoire consists of some 850,000 distinct CDR3 sequences, with about a quarter occurring once and the leading ten covering about 2.9%. These same data were also listed under a study on T cells of mothers and their children. Per that study: A few healthy Caucasian mothers served as donors, and their six children did as well. Each mother yielded more than 8.5 million TCR beta CDR3 reads. Each child yielded 2.5 million to 3 million reads.

Sequencing input: blood. V is TRBV28 and J is TRBJ2-5; 11 nucleotides line up with TRBD2. The TCR was taken from a boy under 18 in good health. DNA of the CDR3: TGTGCCAGCAGTTCCCAAACTAGCGGGGGAACGCGGGAGACCCAGTACTTC. Its protein product is CASSSQTSGGTRETQYF.